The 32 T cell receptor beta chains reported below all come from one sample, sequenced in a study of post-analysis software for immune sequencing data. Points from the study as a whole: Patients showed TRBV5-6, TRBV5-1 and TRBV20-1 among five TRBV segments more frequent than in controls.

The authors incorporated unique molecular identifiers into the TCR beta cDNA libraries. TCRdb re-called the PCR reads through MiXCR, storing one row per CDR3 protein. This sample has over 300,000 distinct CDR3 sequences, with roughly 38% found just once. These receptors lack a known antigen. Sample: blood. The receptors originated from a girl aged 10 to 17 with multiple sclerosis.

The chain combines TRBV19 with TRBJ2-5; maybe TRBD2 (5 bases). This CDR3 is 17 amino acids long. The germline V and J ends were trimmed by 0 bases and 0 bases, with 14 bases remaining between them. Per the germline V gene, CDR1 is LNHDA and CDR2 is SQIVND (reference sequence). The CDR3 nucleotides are TGTGCCAGTAGTATAGACGCGGGCGGAGTTAACCAAGAGACCCAGTACTTC. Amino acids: CASSIDAGGVNQETQYF.

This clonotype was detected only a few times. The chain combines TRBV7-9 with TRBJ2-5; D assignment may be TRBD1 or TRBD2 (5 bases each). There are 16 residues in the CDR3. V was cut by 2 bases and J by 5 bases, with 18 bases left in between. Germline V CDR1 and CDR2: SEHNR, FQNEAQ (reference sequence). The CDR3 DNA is TGTGCCAGCAGCTTAAATCTAAGAGGGGCTGATGAGACCCAGTACTTC. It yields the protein CASSLNLRGADETQYF.

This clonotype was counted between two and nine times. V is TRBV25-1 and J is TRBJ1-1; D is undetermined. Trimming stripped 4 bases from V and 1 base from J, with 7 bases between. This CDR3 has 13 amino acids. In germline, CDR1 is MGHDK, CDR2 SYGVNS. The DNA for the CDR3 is TGTGCCAGCAGTGTGGCGGGGAACACTGAAGCTTTCTTT. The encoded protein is CASSVAGNTEAFF.

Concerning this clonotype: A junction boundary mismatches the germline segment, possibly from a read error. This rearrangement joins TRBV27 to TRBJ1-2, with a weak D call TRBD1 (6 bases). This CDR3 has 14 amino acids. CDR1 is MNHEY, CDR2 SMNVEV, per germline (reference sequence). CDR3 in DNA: TGTGTCAGCAGGCGAAGTGGACAGAACTATGGCTACACCTTC. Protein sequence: CVSRRSGQNYGYTF.

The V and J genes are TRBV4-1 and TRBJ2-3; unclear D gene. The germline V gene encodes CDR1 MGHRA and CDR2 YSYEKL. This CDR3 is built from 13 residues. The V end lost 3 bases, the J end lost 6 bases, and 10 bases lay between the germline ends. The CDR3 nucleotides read TGCGCCAGCAGCCAGGCTACCGGGGATACGCAGTATTTT. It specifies CASSQATGDTQYF.

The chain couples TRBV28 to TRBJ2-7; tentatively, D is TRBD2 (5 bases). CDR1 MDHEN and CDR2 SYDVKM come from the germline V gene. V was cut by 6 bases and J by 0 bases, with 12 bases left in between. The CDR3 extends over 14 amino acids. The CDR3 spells CASSGLTSSYEQYF. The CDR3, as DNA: TGTGCCAGCAGCGGACTCACGAGCTCCTACGAGCAGTACTTC.

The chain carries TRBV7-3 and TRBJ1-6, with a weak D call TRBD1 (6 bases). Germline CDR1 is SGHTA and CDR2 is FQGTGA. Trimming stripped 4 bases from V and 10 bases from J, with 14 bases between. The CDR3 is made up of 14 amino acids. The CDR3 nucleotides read TGTGCCAGCAGCTCCGGGGGCGCGCGGTCACCCCTCCACTTT. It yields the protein CASSSGGARSPLHF.

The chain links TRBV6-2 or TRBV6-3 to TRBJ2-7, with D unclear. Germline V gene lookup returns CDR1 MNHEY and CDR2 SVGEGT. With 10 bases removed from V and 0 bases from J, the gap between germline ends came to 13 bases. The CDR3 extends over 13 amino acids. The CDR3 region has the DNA TGTGCCACCCAGGACGGAGACTCCTACGAGCAGTACTTC. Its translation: CATQDGDSYEQYF.

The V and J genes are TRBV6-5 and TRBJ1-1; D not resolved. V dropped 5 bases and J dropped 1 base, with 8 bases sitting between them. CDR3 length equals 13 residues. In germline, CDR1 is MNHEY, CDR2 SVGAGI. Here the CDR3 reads CASSHTANTEAFF. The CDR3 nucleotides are TGTGCCAGCAGTCATACGGCGAACACTGAAGCTTTCTTT.

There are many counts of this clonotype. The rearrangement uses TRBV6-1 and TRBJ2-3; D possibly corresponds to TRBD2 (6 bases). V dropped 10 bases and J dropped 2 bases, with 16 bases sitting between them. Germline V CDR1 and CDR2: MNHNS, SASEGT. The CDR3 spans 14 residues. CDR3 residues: CAMGGSGPTDTQYF. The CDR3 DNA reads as TGTGCCATGGGGGGTAGCGGCCCCACAGATACGCAGTATTTT.

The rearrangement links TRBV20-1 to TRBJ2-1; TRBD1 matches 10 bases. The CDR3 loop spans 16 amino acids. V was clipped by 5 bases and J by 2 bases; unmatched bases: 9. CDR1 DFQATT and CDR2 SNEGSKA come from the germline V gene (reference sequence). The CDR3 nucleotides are TGCAGTGCTGATGACCCCGACAGGGGGCCCTACAATGAGCAGTTCTTC. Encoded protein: CSADDPDRGPYNEQFF.

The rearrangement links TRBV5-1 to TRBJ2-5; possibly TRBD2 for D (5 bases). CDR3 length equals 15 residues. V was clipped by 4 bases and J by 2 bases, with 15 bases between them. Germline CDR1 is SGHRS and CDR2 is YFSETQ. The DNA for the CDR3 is TGCGCCAGCAGCCGGGGATCGGAAAAGCAAGAGACCCAGTACTTC. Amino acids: CASSRGSEKQETQYF.

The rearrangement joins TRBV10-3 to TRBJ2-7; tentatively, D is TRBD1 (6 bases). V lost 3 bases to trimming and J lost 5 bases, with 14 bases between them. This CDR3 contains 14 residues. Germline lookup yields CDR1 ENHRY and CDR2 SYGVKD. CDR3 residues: CAISDPTQGNEQYF. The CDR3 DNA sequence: TGTGCCATCAGTGACCCCACCCAGGGGAACGAGCAGTACTTC.

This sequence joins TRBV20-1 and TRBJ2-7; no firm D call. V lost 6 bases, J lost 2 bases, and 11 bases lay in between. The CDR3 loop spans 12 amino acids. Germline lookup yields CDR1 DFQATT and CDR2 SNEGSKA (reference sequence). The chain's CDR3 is CSAMDGTYEQYF. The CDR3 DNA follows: TGCAGTGCCATGGACGGCACCTACGAGCAGTACTTC.

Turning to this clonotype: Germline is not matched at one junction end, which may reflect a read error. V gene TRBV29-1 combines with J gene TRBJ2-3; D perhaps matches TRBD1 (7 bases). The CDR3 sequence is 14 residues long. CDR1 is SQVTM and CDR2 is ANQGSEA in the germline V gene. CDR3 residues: CGVTRGANTDTQYF. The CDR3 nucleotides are TGCGGCGTGACCAGGGGGGCTAACACAGATACGCAGTATTTT.

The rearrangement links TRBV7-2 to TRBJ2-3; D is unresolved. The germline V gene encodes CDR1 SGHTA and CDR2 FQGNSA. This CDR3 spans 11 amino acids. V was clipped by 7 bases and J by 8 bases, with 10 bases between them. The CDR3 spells CASILAGTQYF. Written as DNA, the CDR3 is TGTGCCAGCATCCTGGCTGGTACGCAGTATTTT.

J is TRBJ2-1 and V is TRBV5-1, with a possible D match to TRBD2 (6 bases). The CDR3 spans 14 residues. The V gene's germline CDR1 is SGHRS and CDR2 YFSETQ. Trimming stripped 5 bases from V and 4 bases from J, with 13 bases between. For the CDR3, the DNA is TGCGCCAGCAGGGAGGGTTCAGAGTACAATGAGCAGTTCTTC. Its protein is CASREGSEYNEQFF. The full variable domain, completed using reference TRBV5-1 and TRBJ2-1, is KAGVTQTPRYLIKTRGQQVTLSCSPISGHRSVSWYQQTPGQGLQFLFEYFSETQRNKGNFPGRFSGRQFSNSRSEMNVSTLELGDSALYLCASREGSEYNEQFFGPGTRLTVL.

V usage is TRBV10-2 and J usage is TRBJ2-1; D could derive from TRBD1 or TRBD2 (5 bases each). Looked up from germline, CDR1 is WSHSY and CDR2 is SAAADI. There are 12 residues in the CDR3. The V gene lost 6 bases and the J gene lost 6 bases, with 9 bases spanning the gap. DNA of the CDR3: TGCGCCAGCAGCGGGGCCAGCAATGAGCAGTTCTTC. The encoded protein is CASSGASNEQFF.

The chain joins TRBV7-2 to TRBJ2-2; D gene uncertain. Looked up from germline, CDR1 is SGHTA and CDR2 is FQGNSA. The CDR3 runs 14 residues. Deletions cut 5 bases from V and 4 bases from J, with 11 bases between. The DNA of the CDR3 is TGTGCCAGCAGCCCCGCAGCGAGCACCGGGGAGCTGTTTTTT. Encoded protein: CASSPAASTGELFF.

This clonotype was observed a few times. The CDR3, as DNA: TGCAGCGTTGAAGAGAGGGTAGGGGCTTTCTTT. Protein sequence: CSVEERVGAFF. The chain joins TRBV29-1 to TRBJ1-1, with D unresolved. CDR3 length equals 11 residues. The germline gives CDR1 SQVTM, CDR2 ANQGSEA. Trimming cost V 0 bases and J 11 bases, with 10 bases left between them.

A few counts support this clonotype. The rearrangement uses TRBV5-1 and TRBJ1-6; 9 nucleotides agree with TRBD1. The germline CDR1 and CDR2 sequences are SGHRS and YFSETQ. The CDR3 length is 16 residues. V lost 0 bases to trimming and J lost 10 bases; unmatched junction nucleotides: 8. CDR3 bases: TGCGCCAGCAGCTTGGTAGGACAGGGGTATGGATCACCCCTCCACTTT. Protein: CASSLVGQGYGSPLHF.

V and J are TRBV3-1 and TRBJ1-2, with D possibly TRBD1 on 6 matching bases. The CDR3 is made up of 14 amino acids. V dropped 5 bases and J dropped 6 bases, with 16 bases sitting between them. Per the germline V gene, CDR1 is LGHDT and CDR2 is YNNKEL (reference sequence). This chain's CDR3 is CASSTRSTGNGYTF. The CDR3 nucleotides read TGTGCCAGCAGCACCCGATCTACAGGGAATGGCTACACCTTC.

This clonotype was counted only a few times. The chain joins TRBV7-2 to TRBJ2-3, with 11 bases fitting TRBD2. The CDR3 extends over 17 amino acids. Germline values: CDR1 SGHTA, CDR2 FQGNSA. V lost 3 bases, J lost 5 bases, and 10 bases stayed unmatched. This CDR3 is CASSFLSSGGRGDTQYF. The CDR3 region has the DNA TGTGCCAGCAGCTTTTTGTCTAGCGGGGGGCGGGGAGATACGCAGTATTTT.

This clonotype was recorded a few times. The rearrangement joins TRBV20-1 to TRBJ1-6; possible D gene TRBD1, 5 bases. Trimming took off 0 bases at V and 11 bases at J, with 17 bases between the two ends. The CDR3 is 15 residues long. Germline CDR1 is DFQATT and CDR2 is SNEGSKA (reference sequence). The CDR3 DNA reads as TGCAGTGCTAGAGATGGAGGCGGAGGGGAGACACCCCTCCACTTT. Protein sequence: CSARDGGGGETPLHF.

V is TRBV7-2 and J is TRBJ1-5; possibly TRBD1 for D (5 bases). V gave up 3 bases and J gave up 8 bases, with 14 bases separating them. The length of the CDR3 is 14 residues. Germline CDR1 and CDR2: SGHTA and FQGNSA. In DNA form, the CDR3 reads TGTGCCAGCAGCTTTTGGGGGGACGCAGAGCCCCAGCATTTT. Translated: CASSFWGDAEPQHF.

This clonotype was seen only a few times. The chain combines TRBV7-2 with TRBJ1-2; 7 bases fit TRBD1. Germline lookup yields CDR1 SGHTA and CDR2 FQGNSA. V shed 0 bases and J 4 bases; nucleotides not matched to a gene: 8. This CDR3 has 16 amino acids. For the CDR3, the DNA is TGTGCCAGCAGCTTAGCATCCGGGACAGCTTCCTATGGCTACACCTTC. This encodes CASSLASGTASYGYTF.

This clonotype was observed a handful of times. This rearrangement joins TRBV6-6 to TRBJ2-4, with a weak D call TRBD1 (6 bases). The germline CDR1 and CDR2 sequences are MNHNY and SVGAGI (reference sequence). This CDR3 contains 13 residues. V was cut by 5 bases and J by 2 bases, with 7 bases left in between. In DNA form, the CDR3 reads TGTGCCAGCAGTACAGGGACCAAAAACATTCAGTACTTC. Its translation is CASSTGTKNIQYF.

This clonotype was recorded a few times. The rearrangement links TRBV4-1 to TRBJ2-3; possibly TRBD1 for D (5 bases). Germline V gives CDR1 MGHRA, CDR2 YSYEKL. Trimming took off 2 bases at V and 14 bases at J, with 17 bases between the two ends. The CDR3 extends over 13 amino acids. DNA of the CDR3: TGCGCCAGCAGCCAACATGGACATTGGCCGAGGTATTTT. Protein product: CASSQHGHWPRYF.

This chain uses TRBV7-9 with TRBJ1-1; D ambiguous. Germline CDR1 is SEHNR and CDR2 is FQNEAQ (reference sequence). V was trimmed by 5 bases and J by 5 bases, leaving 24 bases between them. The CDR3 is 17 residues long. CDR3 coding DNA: TGTGCCAGCAGCCATCGTGTTGCCTGGGAGGGAAGTACTGAAGCTTTCTTT. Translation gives CASSHRVAWEGSTEAFF.

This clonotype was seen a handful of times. This chain's CDR3 is CASRNIGMEETQYF. The CDR3 DNA reads as TGTGCCAGCAGGAATATTGGGATGGAGGAGACCCAGTACTTC. This chain links TRBV27 with TRBJ2-5; D is unresolved. Trimming cost V 6 bases and J 5 bases, with 16 bases left between them. This CDR3 has 14 residues. Germline V gene data show CDR1 as MNHEY and CDR2 as SMNVEV (reference sequence).

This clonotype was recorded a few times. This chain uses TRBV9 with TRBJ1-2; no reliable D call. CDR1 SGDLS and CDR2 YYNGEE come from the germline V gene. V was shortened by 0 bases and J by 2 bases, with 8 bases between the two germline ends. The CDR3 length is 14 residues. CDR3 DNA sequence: TGTGCCAGCAGCGTAGATCTGGGAAACTATGGCTACACCTTC. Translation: CASSVDLGNYGYTF.

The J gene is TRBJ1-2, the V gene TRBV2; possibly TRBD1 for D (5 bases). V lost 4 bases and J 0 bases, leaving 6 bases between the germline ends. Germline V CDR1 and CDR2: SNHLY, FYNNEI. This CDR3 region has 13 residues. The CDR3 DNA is TGTGCCAGCAGTGGACAGTCTAACTATGGCTACACCTTC. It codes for CASSGQSNYGYTF.